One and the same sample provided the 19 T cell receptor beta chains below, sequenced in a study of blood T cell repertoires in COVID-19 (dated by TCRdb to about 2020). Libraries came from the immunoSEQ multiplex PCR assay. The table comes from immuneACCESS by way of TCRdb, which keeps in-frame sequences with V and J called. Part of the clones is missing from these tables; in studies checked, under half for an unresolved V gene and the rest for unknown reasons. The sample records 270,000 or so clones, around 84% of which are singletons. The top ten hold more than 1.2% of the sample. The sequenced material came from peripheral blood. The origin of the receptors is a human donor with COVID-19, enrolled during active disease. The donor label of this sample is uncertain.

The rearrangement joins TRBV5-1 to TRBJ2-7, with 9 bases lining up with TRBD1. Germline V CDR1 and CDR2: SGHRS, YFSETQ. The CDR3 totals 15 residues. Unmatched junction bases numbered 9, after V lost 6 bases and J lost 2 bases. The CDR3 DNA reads TGCGCCAGCACCATCACCGGGACAGGGCCCTACGAGCAGTACTTC. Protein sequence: CASTITGTGPYEQYF.

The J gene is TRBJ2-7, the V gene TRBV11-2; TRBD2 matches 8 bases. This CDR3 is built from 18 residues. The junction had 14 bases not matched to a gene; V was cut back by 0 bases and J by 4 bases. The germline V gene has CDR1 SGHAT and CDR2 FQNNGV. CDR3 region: CASSLDPGSGGRRYEQYF. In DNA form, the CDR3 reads TGTGCCAGCAGCTTAGATCCCGGGAGTGGCGGGAGGAGGTACGAGCAGTACTTC.

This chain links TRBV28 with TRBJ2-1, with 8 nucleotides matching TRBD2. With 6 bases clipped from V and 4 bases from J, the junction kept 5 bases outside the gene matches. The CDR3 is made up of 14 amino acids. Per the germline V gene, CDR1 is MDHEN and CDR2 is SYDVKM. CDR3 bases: TGTGCCAGCAGACCAGCGGGAGAGTACAATGAGCAGTTCTTC. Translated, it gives CASRPAGEYNEQFF.

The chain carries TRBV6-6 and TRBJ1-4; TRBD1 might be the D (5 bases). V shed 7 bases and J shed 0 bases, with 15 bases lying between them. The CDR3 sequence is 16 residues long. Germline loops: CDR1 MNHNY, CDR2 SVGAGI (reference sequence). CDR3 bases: TGTGCCAGCACCTCCCGGCGGACACCAACTAATGAAAAACTGTTTTTT. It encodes CASTSRRTPTNEKLFF.

The CDR3 is CASSFLGSGVETQYF. The CDR3 DNA follows: TGTGCCAGCAGCTTCCTAGGTAGCGGGGTAGAGACCCAGTACTTC. The V gene is TRBV11-3, the J gene TRBJ2-5, with TRBD2 identical over 8 bases. Germline V gene data show CDR1 as SGHNT and CDR2 as YENEEA. Trimming at V came to 3 bases and at J to 4 bases, leaving 7 bases not matched to a gene. The CDR3 contains 15 residues.

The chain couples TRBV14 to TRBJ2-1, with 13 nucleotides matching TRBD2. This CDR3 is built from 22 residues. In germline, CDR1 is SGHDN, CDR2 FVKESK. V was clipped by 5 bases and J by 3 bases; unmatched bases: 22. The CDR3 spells CASSLAAGVTSGRALGYNEQFF. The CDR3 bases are TGTGCCAGCAGCTTAGCGGCCGGGGTAACTAGCGGGAGGGCCCTAGGCTACAATGAGCAGTTCTTC.

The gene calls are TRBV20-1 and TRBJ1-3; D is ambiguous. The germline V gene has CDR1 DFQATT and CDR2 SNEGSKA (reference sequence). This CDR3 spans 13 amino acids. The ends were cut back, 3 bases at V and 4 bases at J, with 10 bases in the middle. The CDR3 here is CSASGEGGNTIYF. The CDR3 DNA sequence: TGCAGTGCTAGTGGGGAGGGAGGAAACACCATATATTTT.

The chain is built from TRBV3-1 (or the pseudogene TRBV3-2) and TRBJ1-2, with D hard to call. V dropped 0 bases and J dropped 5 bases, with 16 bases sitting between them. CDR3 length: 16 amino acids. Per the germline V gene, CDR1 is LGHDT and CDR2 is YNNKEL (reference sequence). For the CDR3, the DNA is TGTGCCAGCAGCCAAGATTCTACGGCCAGGAAATATGGCTACACCTTC. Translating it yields CASSQDSTARKYGYTF.

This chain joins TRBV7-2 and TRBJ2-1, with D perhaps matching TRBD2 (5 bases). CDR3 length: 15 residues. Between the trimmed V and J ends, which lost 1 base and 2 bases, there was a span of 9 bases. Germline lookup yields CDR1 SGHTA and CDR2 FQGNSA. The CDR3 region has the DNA TGTGCCAGCAGCTTAGACCCCGGGGCCTACAATGAGCAGTTCTTC. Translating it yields CASSLDPGAYNEQFF. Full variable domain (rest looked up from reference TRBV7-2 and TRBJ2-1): GAGVSQSPSNKVTEKGKDVELRCDPISGHTALYWYRQSLGQGLEFLIYFQGNSAPDKSGLPSDRFSAERTGGSVSTLTIQRTQQEDSAVYLCASSLDPGAYNEQFFGPGTRLTVL.

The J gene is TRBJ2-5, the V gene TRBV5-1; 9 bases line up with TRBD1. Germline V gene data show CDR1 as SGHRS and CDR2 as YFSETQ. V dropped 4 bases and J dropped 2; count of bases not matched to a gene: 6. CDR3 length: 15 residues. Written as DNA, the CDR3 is TGCGCCAGCAGCCCCGCGACAGGGGGGCAAGAGACCCAGTACTTC. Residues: CASSPATGGQETQYF.

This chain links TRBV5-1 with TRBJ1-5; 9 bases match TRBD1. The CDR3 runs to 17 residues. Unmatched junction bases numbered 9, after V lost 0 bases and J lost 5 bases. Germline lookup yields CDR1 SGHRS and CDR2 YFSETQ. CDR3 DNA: TGCGCCAGCAGCTTGGAACCCTCCGGACAGGGGTATCAGCCCCAGCATTTT. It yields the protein CASSLEPSGQGYQPQHF. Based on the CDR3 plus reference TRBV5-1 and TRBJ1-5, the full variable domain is KAGVTQTPRYLIKTRGQQVTLSCSPISGHRSVSWYQQTPGQGLQFLFEYFSETQRNKGNFPGRFSGRQFSNSRSEMNVSTLELGDSALYLCASSLEPSGQGYQPQHFGDGTRLSIL.

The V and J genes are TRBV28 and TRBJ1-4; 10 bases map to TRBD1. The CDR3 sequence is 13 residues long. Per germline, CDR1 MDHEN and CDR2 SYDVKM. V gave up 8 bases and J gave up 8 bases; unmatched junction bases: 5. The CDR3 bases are TGTGCCAGCCACGACAGGGGGCGGGAAAAACTGTTTTTT. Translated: CASHDRGREKLFF.

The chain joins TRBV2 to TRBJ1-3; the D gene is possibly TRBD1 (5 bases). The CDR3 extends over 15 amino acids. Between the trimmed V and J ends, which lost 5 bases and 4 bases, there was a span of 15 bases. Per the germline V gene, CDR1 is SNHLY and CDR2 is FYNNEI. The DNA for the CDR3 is TGTGCCAGCAGTTACCAACCCAGGGCCGGAAACACCATATATTTT. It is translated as CASSYQPRAGNTIYF.

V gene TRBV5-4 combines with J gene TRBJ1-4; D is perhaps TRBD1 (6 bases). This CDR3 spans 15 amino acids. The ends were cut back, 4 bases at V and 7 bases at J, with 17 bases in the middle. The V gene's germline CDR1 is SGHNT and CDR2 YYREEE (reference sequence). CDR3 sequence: CASSASQGRSEKLFF. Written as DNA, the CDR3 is TGTGCCAGCAGCGCATCCCAGGGGCGCAGTGAAAAACTGTTTTTT.

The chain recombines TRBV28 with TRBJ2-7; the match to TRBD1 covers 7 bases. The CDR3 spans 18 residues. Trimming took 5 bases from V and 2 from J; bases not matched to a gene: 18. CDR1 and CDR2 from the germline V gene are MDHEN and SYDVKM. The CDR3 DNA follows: TGTGCCAGCAGTAGTTTAGGTCTAGTCAGGGGGAGCCCCTACGAGCAGTACTTC. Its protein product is CASSSLGLVRGSPYEQYF.

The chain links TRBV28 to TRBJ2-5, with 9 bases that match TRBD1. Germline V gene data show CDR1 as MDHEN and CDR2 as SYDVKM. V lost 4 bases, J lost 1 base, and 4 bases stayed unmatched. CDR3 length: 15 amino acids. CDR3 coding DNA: TGTGCCAGCAGTTACGCGGGACAGGGCCAAGAGACCCAGTACTTC. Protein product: CASSYAGQGQETQYF.

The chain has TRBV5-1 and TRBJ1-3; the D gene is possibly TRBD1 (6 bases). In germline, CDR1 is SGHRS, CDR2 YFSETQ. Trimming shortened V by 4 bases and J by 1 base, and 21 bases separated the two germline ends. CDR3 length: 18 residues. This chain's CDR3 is CASSPEPTGLKSGNTIYF. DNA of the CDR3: TGCGCCAGCAGCCCGGAACCGACAGGCCTGAAATCTGGAAACACCATATATTTT.

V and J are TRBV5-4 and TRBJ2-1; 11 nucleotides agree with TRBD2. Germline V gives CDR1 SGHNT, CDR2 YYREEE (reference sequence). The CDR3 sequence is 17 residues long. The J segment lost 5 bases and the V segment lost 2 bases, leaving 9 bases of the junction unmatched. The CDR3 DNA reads TGTGCCAGCAGCTTCGGGACTAGCGGAAACCCCGACAATGAGCAGTTCTTC. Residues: CASSFGTSGNPDNEQFF.

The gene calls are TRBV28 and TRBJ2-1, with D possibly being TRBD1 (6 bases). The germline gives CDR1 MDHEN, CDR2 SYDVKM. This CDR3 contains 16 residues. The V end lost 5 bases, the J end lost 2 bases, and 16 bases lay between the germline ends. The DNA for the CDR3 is TGTGCCAGCAGTCAGGGACACGGCGGAACCTACAATGAGCAGTTCTTC. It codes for CASSQGHGGTYNEQFF.